This TCR beta chain was sequenced for a study of blood T cell repertoires in COVID-19. Study in general: Samples representing acute and convalescent COVID-19 were sourced from the United States, Italy and Spain. Sample material is recorded as cDNA or gDNA derived from T cells, B-cell-depleted T cells, or PBMCs.

This clone appeared a single time. In germline, CDR1 is LGHNA, CDR2 YSLEER. V was trimmed by 0 bases and J by 8 bases, leaving 14 bases between them. The CDR3 loop spans 16 amino acids. As handled by the study authors: Amplification with reference gene primers provided the estimates of nucleated cell counts. Using immunoSEQ multiplex PCR, the repertoire was profiled, and TCRdb retains in-frame clones only, with some absent. D and trimming were read from the DNA, whereas the V and J calls and clone size are those reported in that table. Seen here are fewer than 300,000 clones, approximately 88% observed once, and the top ten hold about 8.6%.

The sequence came from a man between 18 and 35 years old with active or convalescent COVID-19. The J gene is TRBJ1-6, the V gene TRBV4-3, with D possibly matching TRBD1 (5 bases). The sample consisted of peripheral blood. The CDR3 coding sequence is TGCGCCAGCAGCCAAGATTGGAGGGGCCGAGATTCACCCCTCCACTTT. Translation gives CASSQDWRGRDSPLHF.